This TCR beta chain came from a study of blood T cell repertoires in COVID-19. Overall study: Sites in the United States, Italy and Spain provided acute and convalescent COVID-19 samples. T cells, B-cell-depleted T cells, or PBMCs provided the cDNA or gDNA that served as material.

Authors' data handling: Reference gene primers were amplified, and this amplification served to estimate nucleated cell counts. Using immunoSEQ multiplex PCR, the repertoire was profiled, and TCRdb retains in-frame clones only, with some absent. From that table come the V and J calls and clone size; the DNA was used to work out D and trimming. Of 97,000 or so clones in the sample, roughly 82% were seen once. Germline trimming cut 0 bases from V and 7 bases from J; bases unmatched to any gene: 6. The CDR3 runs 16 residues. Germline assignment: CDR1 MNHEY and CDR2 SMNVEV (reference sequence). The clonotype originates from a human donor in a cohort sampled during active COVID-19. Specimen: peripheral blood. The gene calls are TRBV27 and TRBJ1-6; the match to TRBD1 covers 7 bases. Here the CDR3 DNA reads TGTGCCAGCAGTTTATCCCCGACAGGGTTGAATTCACCCCTCCACTTT. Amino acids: CASSLSPTGLNSPLHF.